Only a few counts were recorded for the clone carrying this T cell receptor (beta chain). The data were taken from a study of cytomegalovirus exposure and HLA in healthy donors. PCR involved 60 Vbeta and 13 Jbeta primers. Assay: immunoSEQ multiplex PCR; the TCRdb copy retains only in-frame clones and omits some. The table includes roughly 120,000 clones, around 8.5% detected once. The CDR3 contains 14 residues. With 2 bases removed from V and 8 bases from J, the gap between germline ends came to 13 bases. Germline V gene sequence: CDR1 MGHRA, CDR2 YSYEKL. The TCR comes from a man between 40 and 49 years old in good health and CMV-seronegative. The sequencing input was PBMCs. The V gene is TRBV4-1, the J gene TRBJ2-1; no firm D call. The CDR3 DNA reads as TGCGCCAGCAGCCAATCAAACAGTATCGATGAGCAGTTCTTC. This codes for CASSQSNSIDEQFF.